This T cell receptor (beta chain) is from a study of post-analysis software for immune sequencing data (dated by TCRdb to the mid-2010s). Context from the whole study: Disease courses on record covered relapsing-remitting, secondary progressive and progressive-relapsing multiple sclerosis, though some patients had no subtype annotation. The multiple sclerosis patient repertoires were compared with 11 previously published healthy control repertoires from donors aged roughly 6 to 25 years. A subset of samples was prepared in parallel using single-end sample barcoding, then pooled and co-amplified after Illumina adapter ligation. Overall study results and their limits: Patients showed significantly higher frequencies than controls for about 5 TRBV segments, among them TRBV5-6, TRBV5-1 and TRBV20-1. Direct clustering with F measure showed strong co-clustering of samples prepared in the same batch, prompting a batch-effect correction. Normalized Chao1 diversity was significantly lower in multiple sclerosis patients than controls, suggesting substantial peripheral T-cell clonal expansion. The control group was slightly older than the multiple sclerosis patient group.

On this clonotype itself: Its target antigen remains unknown. Base qualities are not recorded, but no much larger clone differs from it by a single base.

Between the V and J ends, shortened by 5 bases and 1 base respectively, the junction contains 11 bases. The CDR3 spans 13 residues, from the cysteine through the phenylalanine. Only CDR3 DNA remains: 39 bases, in frame from the first base. From the germline V gene (reference sequence), CDR1 is DFQATT and CDR2 is SNEGSKA. Libraries were built with PCR. The instrument given in TCRdb is Illumina HiSeq 2500. To reduce PCR and sequencing biases, unique molecular identifiers were incorporated into the TCR beta cDNA libraries. Per 1 to 10 million input T cells, approximately 500,000 cDNA molecules were obtained, such that each molecule approximated one T cell. Patient libraries were prepared and sequenced with the same protocol used for the earlier healthy control dataset. Within a given batch, samples were prepared together, multiplexed and sequenced on the same HiSeq lane. Regarding the original processing steps: Raw barcoded reads were processed with MIGEC, discarding single-read molecular identifier groups before consensus assembly and CDR3 extraction. VDJtools was used for post-analysis of the clonotype tables, with diversity normalized by down-sampling every dataset to the smallest sample size. Repertoire overlap clustering matched CDR3 amino acid but not nucleotide sequences to correct batch-related cross-sample contamination. TCRdb reanalyzed the raw reads on its own, using fastp at Q25 for trimming and MiXCR for clone calling, and kept in-frame beta chains. Each entry merges the rows of one CDR3 protein and shows their most common DNA and genes. TCRdb assigned the V and J calls; the authors' analysis was not used. The sample table holds a few hundred thousand distinct CDR3 sequences, of which less than 40% were seen once. The biggest ten clones account for around 6% of the sample.

To demonstrate the VDJtools post-analysis software, the study profiled TCR beta repertoires from the peripheral blood of about 13 young patients with multiple sclerosis. The multiple sclerosis patients were children and adolescents ranging in age from 6 to 15 years. The receptor chain draws on TRBV20-1 and TRBJ1-2; TRBD1 is perhaps the D gene, given 5 matching bases. The source is a girl younger than 18 with multiple sclerosis. The sample comprised blood. The nucleotide sequence is given as TGCAGTGCTGAGAGCCAGGGTAACTATGGCTACACCTTC. Its translation reads: CSAESQGNYGYTF.